This T cell receptor (beta chain) was retrieved from a study of beta chain features in type 1 diabetes. All of the isolated RNA was reverse transcribed, so expressed TCRB transcripts were sequenced. Samples of naive, central memory and regulatory T cells yielded a mean of about 3.8 million reads. The data were produced by immunoSEQ multiplex PCR, yet TCRdb's version contains in-frame clones alone and is incomplete. The top ten clones hold 0.017% of a sample with about 400,000 clones, 10% to 15% of them seen once. A note on this clone: What it binds is unknown.

CD45RO/CCR7/CD25/CD127/CD95/CD27 sorting isolated CD4+ naive, central memory, regulatory and stem cell-like memory cells. The study's findings and limits: Patients with Type 1 diabetes showed moderately but significantly shorter TCRB CDR3s in all four CD4+ subsets. Cells with high TCR expression could be over-represented by cDNA sequencing.

V was clipped by 1 base and J by 1 base, with 4 bases between them. The CDR3 is 14 residues long. Germline assignment: CDR1 MNHEY and CDR2 SMNVEV (reference sequence). Sequences were obtained from naive CD4+ T cells from blood. This clonotype originated in a man younger than 35 in good health. This sequence joins TRBV27 and TRBJ2-2; unclear D gene. CDR3 DNA: TGTGCCAGCAGTTTATATCAGAACACCGGGGAGCTGTTTTTT. The encoded protein is CASSLYQNTGELFF.